The clone carrying this T cell receptor beta chain is a singleton in its sample. Its antigen is unidentified. A minimum of 6.5 million PBMCs was isolated per sample. This record comes from a study of blood T cells in healthy people across ages. In germline, CDR1 is MNHEY, CDR2 SMNVEV (reference sequence). The CDR3 consists of 15 residues. The ends were cut back, 4 bases at V and 5 bases at J, with 17 bases in the middle. A J-beta primer mix and a sample-barcoded 5' primer were used in a second PCR of roughly 6 to 11 cycles. TCRdb called the 5' RACE reads again in MiXCR, with one record for every CDR3 protein. Among some 1.4 million distinct CDR3 sequences listed, around two fifths were seen once. Broader study findings: Older age went with lower TCR beta diversity per million T cells, in a roughly linear way.

The sample comprised blood. This TCR derives from a young woman in good health. The chain employs TRBV27 and TRBJ1-1; possibly TRBD1 for D (5 bases). The CDR3 loop is CASSSLEVGRTEAFF. CDR3 DNA: TGTGCCAGCAGTTCCCTTGAGGTGGGGCGAACTGAAGCTTTCTTT.